This T cell receptor beta chain was recorded in a study of blood T cell repertoires in COVID-19. Study information: The United States, Italy and Spain supplied acute and convalescent COVID-19 samples. T cells, B-cell-depleted T cells, or PBMCs provided the cDNA or gDNA that served as material.

CDR3 length: 13 residues. The V segment lost 2 bases and the J segment 3 bases; nucleotides outside the gene matches: 1. Germline V CDR1 and CDR2: LGHNA, YNFKEQ. In the authors' workflow: Quantification of nucleated cells was approximated via reference gene primer amplification. Clones were read by immunoSEQ multiplex PCR, and TCRdb kept only the in-frame ones, dropping some. V and J calls and clone size come straight from that table; D and trimming were deduced from the DNA. The table includes tens of thousands of clones, 88% detected once. The origin of this receptor is a human donor in a cohort sampled during active COVID-19. The rearrangement links TRBV4-2 to TRBJ2-7; 7 bases align to TRBD1. Material: peripheral blood. CDR3 sequence (DNA): TGTGCCAGCAGCCAATCAGGGGGCTACGAGCAGTACTTC. It yields the protein CASSQSGGYEQYF.